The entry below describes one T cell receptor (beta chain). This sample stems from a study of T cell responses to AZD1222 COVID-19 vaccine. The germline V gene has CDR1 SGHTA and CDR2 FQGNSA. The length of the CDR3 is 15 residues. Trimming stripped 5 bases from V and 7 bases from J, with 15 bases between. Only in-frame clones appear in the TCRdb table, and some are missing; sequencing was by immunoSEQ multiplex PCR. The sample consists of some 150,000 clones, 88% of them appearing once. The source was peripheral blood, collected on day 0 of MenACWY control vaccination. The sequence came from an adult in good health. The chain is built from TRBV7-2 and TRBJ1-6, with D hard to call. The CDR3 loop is CASSQIPGVNSPLHF. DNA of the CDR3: TGTGCCAGCAGCCAAATCCCGGGTGTAAATTCACCCCTCCACTTT.